The 6 T cell receptor beta chains reported below all come from one sample, sequenced in a study of human T cells and chemical hapten exposure. The time point is: patch test 3, about 24 weeks after DPC sensitization. Treatment denoted: therapeutic diphenylcyclopropenone sensitization with weekly scalp DPC. Via MiXCR, TCRdb re-called the RACE reads, giving one row per CDR3 protein. Of 80,000 to 100,000 distinct CDR3 sequences listed, about 11% were seen once; the top ten hold 0.8% to 1.2%. The material sequenced was whole blood, taken in connection with sensitization to the hapten diphenylcyclopropenone (DPC). The receptors originated from a young woman with alopecia areata. Some clones in this sample may be carry-over from other donors' samples.

V gene TRBV6-5 combines with J gene TRBJ1-1; 7 bases match TRBD1. V lost 8 bases and J lost 5; bases outside the gene matches: 11. The CDR3 totals 14 residues. Germline assignment: CDR1 MNHEY and CDR2 SVGAGI. The CDR3 spells CASGDRERNTEAFF. The CDR3 coding sequence is TGTGCCAGCGGAGACAGGGAGAGGAATACTGAAGCTTTCTTT.

This clonotype has ten or more counts. V usage is TRBV10-3 and J usage is TRBJ1-5, with D hard to call. Trimming removed 0 bases at V and 5 bases at J, with 11 bases between. Germline V gene lookup returns CDR1 ENHRY and CDR2 SYGVKD. CDR3 length equals 15 residues. CDR3 nucleotide sequence: TGTGCCATCAGTGAGTCGGGGAGACGAGATCAGCCCCAGCATTTT. Translating gives CAISESGRRDQPQHF.

This clonotype was seen ten or more times. In DNA, the CDR3 is TGTGCCAGCAGTCCACGGACGGGGAAAGAGACCCAGTACTTC. As protein: CASSPRTGKETQYF. The chain recombines TRBV28 with TRBJ2-5, with D tentatively TRBD2 (5 bases). CDR1 is MDHEN, CDR2 SYDVKM, per germline. V was clipped by 5 bases and J by 3 bases, with 13 bases between them. CDR3 length: 14 residues.

This sequence joins TRBV28 and TRBJ1-6; 8 nucleotides match TRBD1. The germline V gene encodes CDR1 MDHEN and CDR2 SYDVKM. The CDR3 is 16 residues long. Unmatched junction bases numbered 5, after V lost 7 bases and J lost 0 bases. Here the CDR3 reads CASTPGGASYNSPLHF. The CDR3 region has the DNA TGTGCCAGCACCCCAGGGGGCGCCTCCTATAATTCACCCCTCCACTTT.

This clonotype occurred many times. The rearrangement joins TRBV10-3 to TRBJ2-1; 9 bases agree with TRBD2. Germline V CDR1 and CDR2: ENHRY, SYGVKD. There are 18 residues in the CDR3. The trim removed 0 bases at V and 4 bases at J, leaving 10 bases unmatched. This chain's CDR3 is CAISESGFSGGSYNEQFF. CDR3 sequence (DNA): TGTGCCATCAGTGAGTCGGGATTTAGCGGGGGCTCTTACAATGAGCAGTTCTTC.

This clonotype was found many times. V usage is TRBV5-1 and J usage is TRBJ2-2; the D gene is possibly TRBD2 (5 bases). Germline CDR1 and CDR2: SGHRS and YFSETQ. The CDR3 loop spans 15 amino acids. V was pared by 4 bases and J by 0 bases, with 10 bases between. Here the CDR3 DNA reads TGCGCCAGCAGCCCGCGGGCTTCGAACACCGGGGAGCTGTTTTTT. Protein product: CASSPRASNTGELFF.